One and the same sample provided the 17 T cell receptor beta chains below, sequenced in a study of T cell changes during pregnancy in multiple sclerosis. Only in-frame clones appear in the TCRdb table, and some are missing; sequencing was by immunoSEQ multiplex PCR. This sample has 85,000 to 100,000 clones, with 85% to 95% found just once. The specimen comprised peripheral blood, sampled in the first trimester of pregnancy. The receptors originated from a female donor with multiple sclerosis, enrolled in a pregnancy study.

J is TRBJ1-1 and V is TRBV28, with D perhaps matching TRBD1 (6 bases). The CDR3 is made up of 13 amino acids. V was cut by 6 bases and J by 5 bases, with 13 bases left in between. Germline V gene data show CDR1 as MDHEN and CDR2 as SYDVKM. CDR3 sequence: CASSEGGRTEAFF. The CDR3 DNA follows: TGTGCCAGCAGCGAGGGGGGGAGGACTGAAGCTTTCTTT.

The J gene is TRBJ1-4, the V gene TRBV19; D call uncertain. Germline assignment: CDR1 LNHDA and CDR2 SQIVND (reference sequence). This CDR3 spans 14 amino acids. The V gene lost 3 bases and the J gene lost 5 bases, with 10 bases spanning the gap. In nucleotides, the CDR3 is TGTGCCAGTAGTATCTCCAGGCCGAATGAAAAACTGTTTTTT. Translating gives CASSISRPNEKLFF.

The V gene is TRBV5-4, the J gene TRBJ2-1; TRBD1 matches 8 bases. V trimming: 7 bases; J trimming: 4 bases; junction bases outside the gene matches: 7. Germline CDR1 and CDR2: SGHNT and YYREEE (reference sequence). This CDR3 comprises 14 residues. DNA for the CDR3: TGTGCCAGCGGCAGGGGGCCGGAATACAATGAGCAGTTCTTC. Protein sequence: CASGRGPEYNEQFF.

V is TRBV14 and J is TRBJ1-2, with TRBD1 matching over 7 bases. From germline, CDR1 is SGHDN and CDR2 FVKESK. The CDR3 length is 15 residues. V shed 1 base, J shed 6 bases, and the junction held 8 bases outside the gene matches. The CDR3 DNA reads TGTGCCAGCAGCCAAGGGGGGACAGCTCGCCATGGCTACACCTTC. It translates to CASSQGGTARHGYTF.

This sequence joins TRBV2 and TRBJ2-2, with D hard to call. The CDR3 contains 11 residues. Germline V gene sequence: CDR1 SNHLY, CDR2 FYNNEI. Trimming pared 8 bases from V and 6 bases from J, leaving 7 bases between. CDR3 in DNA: TGTGCCAGCTCCGGTCCCGGGGAGCTGTTTTTT. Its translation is CASSGPGELFF. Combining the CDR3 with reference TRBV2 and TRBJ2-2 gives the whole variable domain EPEVTQTPSHQVTQMGQEVILRCVPISNHLYFYWYRQILGQKVEFLVSFYNNEISEKSEIFDDQFSVERPDGSNFTLKIRSTKLEDSAMYFCASSGPGELFFGEGSRLTVL.

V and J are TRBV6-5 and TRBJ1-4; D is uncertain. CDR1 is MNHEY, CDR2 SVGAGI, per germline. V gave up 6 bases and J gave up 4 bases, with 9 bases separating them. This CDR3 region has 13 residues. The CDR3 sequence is CASREVNNEKLFF. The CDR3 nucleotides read TGTGCCAGCAGGGAGGTCAATAATGAAAAACTGTTTTTT.

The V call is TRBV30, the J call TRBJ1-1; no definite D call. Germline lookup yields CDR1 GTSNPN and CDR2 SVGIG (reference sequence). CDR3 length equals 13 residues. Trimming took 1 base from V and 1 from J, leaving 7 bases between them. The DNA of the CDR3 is TGTGCCTGGAGTGGGCTGCCGAACACTGAAGCTTTCTTT. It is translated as CAWSGLPNTEAFF.

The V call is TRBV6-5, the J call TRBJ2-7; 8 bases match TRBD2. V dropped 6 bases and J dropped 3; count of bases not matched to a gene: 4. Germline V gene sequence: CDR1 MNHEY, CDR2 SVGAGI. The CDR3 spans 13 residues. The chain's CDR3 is CASSGAGGYEQYF. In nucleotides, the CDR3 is TGTGCCAGCAGCGGGGCGGGAGGCTACGAGCAGTACTTC.

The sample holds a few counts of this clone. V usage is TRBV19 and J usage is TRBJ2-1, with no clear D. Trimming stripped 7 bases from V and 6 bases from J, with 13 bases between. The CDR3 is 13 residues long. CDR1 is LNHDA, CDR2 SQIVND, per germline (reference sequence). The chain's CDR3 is CASKPATGNEQFF. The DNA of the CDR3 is TGTGCCAGTAAGCCAGCGACGGGCAATGAGCAGTTCTTC.

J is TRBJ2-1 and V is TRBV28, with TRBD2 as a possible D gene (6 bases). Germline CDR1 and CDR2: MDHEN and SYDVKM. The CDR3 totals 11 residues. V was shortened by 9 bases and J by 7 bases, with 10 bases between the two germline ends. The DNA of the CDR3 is TGTGCCAGTCGGACTAAGAATGAGCAGTTCTTC. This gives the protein CASRTKNEQFF.

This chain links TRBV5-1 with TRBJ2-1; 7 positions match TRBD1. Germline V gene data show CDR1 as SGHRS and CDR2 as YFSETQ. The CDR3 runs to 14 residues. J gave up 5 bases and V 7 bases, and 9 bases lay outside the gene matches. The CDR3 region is CASGLTGHHNEQFF. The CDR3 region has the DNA TGCGCCAGCGGTTTGACAGGGCACCACAATGAGCAGTTCTTC.

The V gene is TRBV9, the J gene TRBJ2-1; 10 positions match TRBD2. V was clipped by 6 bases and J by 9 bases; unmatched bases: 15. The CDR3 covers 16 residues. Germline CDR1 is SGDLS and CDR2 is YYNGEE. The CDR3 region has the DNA TGTGCCAGCACCGGACTAGCGGAGGGGAGACAGCTTGAGCAGTTCTTC. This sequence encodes CASTGLAEGRQLEQFF.

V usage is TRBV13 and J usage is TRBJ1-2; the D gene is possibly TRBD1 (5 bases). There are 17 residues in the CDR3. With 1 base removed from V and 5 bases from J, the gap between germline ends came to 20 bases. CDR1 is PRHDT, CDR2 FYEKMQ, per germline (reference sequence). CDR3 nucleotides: TGTGCCAGCAGCTTAGCTGTTTTCTCTCGGCAGGGTTATGGCTACACCTTC. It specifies CASSLAVFSRQGYGYTF.

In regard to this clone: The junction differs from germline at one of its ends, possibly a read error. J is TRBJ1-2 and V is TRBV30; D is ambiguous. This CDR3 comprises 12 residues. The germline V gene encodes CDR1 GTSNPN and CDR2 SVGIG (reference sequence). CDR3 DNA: TGTGCCTGGAGCACCAGGATCTATGGCTGCACCTTC. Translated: CAWSTRIYGCTF.

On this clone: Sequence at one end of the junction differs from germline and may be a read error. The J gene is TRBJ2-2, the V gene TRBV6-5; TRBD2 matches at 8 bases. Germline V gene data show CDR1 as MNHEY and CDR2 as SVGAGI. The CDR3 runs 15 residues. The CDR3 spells CASSSGTRNAGELFF. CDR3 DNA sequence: TGTGCCAGCAGTTCCGGGACTAGGAACGCCGGGGAGCTGTTTTTT.

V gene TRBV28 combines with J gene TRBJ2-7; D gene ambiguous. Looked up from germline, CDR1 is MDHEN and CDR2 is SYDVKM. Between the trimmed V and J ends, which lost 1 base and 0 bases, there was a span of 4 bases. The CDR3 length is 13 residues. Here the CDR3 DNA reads TGTGCCAGCAGTTTATTTAGCTCCTACGAGCAGTACTTC. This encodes CASSLFSSYEQYF.

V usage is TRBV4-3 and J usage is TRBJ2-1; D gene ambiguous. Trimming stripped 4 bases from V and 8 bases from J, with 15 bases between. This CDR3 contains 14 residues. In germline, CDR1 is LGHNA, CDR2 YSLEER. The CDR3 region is CASSLWVLSDEQFF. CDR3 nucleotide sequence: TGCGCCAGCAGCCTCTGGGTTTTGAGCGATGAGCAGTTCTTC.